This TCR beta chain is from a study of blood T cell repertoires in COVID-19. Study at large: The analysed material was cDNA or gDNA that came from T cells, B-cell-depleted T cells, or PBMCs.

V gave up 2 bases and J gave up 0 bases, with 9 bases separating them. This CDR3 has 15 amino acids. Germline V lookup: CDR1 MNHEY, CDR2 SVGAGI. In the authors' workflow: Amplification of reference gene primers provided the estimated nucleated cell counts. TCRdb keeps only in-frame clones here, not all; method: immunoSEQ multiplex PCR. V and J calls and clone size follow that table, whereas D and trimming were derived from the DNA. This repertoire shows some 43,000 clones, about four fifths found once; its top ten account for about 39%. The chain links TRBV6-5 to TRBJ2-3, with TRBD2 as a possible D gene (7 bases). This TCR derives from a man between 40 and 49 years old with active or convalescent COVID-19. Sequencing was done on a sample of peripheral blood. The CDR3, as DNA: TGTGCCAGCAGTTACCGGGGGGCTAGCACAGATACGCAGTATTTT. This sequence encodes CASSYRGASTDTQYF.